Listed here are 7 T cell receptor beta chains from one sample, sequenced in a study of T cells in Graves' hyperthyroidism and ophthalmopathy. Researchers amplified the TCR beta CDR3 regions from RNA transcripts. Primed by the HTBI set, a first-round RT-PCR was run on the TCR CDR3. TCRdb called the multiplex PCR reads again in MiXCR, with one record for every CDR3 protein. The data contain about 510,000 distinct CDR3 sequences, 35% to 50% of them seen just once; the ten biggest clones take up 44%. Sequencing used peripheral blood or thyroid tissue (not recorded which). Every receptor here comes from an adult woman with Graves' disease, either hyperthyroidism or ophthalmopathy (not recorded which).

The V gene is TRBV20-1, the J gene TRBJ2-7, with TRBD1 matching over 8 bases. Germline lookup yields CDR1 DFQATT and CDR2 SNEGSKA (reference sequence). Trimming removed 3 bases from V and 6 bases from J; junction bases left unmatched: 7. The CDR3 contains 13 residues. CDR3 sequence reads: CSASETGVGEQYF. The CDR3 bases are TGCAGTGCTAGCGAGACAGGGGTGGGCGAGCAGTACTTC.

The chain uses TRBV5-1 and TRBJ2-6; D call uncertain. In germline, CDR1 is SGHRS, CDR2 YFSETQ. V was shortened by 4 bases and J by 3 bases, with 5 bases between the two germline ends. CDR3 length equals 13 residues. CDR3: CASSPYGANVLTF. The DNA for the CDR3 is TGCGCCAGCAGCCCTTATGGGGCCAACGTCCTGACTTTC. The full variable domain, rest sourced from reference TRBV5-1 and TRBJ2-6, is KAGVTQTPRYLIKTRGQQVTLSCSPISGHRSVSWYQQTPGQGLQFLFEYFSETQRNKGNFPGRFSGRQFSNSRSEMNVSTLELGDSALYLCASSPYGANVLTFGAGSRLTVL.

The chain carries TRBV5-6 and TRBJ2-5; maybe TRBD2 (5 bases). Germline assignment: CDR1 SGHDT and CDR2 YYEEEE. V lost 0 bases to trimming and J lost 9 bases, with 12 bases between them. This CDR3 is built from 13 residues. The CDR3 region is CASSLARGQPQYF. For the CDR3, the DNA is TGTGCCAGCAGCTTGGCCCGCGGGCAGCCCCAGTACTTC.

This chain joins TRBV7-2 and TRBJ2-5; D is uncertain. Trimming pared 1 base from V and 7 bases from J, leaving 13 bases between. The CDR3 has 14 residues. Germline CDR1 is SGHTA and CDR2 is FQGNSA. The chain's CDR3 is CASSLEWVKSTQYF. CDR3 in DNA: TGTGCCAGCAGCTTAGAATGGGTAAAATCGACCCAGTACTTC.

The V and J genes are TRBV7-9 and TRBJ2-5; 16 bases are a match to TRBD2. The CDR3 spans 17 residues. The germline V gene encodes CDR1 SEHNR and CDR2 FQNEAQ (reference sequence). V was pared by 5 bases and J by 6 bases, with 9 bases of the junction left unmatched. The CDR3 sequence is CASSPPGLAGGLKTQYF. For the CDR3, the DNA is TGTGCCAGCAGCCCCCCGGGACTAGCGGGAGGGCTGAAGACCCAGTACTTC.

In this sample, this clonotype turned up a few times. The V call is TRBV6-5, the J call TRBJ2-7; no clear D gene. Germline CDR1 is MNHEY and CDR2 is SVGAGI. Between the trimmed V and J ends, which lost 2 bases and 0 bases, there was a span of 8 bases. The length of the CDR3 is 14 residues. CDR3 DNA: TGTGCCAGCAGTTACCGACTGAGCTCCTACGAGCAGTACTTC. Protein product: CASSYRLSSYEQYF.

Ten or more counts support this clonotype. This chain uses TRBV5-1 with TRBJ2-7, with TRBD1 identical over 10 bases. Trimming at V came to 2 bases and at J to 5 bases, leaving 7 bases not matched to a gene. Germline V gene data show CDR1 as SGHRS and CDR2 as YFSETQ. The CDR3 has 15 residues. CDR3 nucleotide sequence: TGCGCCAGCAGCTTTACCGGGACAGGGGTCCACGAGCAGTACTTC. Its translation is CASSFTGTGVHEQYF.